Below, 15 T cell receptor beta chains from the same sample are listed, as sequenced in a study of blood T cell repertoires in COVID-19. TCRdb's table, derived via immunoSEQ multiplex PCR, lists solely in-frame clones and lacks some. The sample includes about 190,000 clones, 82% of them seen just once. Sequencing was performed on peripheral blood. The receptors here all came from an older woman with COVID-19, enrolled during active disease.

This chain links TRBV7-8 with TRBJ2-3, with TRBD2 matching over 10 bases. Germline assignment: CDR1 SGHVS and CDR2 FQNEAQ. The CDR3 covers 15 residues. After removal of 1 base from V and 5 bases from J, the junction contained 3 bases not matched to a gene. CDR3 residues: CASSLGVAGGDTQYF. The CDR3 region has the DNA TGTGCCAGCAGCTTAGGGGTAGCGGGGGGAGATACGCAGTATTTT.

The rearrangement uses TRBV16 and TRBJ1-5; D may be TRBD1 (6 bases). This CDR3 has 17 amino acids. Germline V gene data show CDR1 as KGHSY and CDR2 as FQNENV. V was clipped by 1 base and J by 0 bases, with 13 bases between them. The CDR3 reads CASSQLRGKHSNQPQHF. As DNA, the CDR3 is TGTGCCAGCAGCCAATTGAGGGGGAAACATAGCAATCAGCCCCAGCATTTT.

The chain employs TRBV18 and TRBJ2-3; 10 positions agree with TRBD1. CDR1 and CDR2 from the germline V gene are KGHSH and LQKENI. J lost 3 bases, V lost 6 bases, and 6 bases had no gene match. The CDR3 is 15 amino acids. CDR3: CASSLGQGVTDTQYF. As DNA, the CDR3 is TGTGCCAGCTCCCTCGGACAGGGGGTGACAGATACGCAGTATTTT. The full variable domain, in which reference TRBV18 and TRBJ2-3 provide the parts outside the CDR3, is NAGVMQNPRHLVRRRGQEARLRCSPMKGHSHVYWYRQLPEEGLKFMVYLQKENIIDESGMPKERFSAEFPKEGPSILRIQQVVRGDSAAYFCASSLGQGVTDTQYFGPGTRLTVL.

The chain employs TRBV5-1 and TRBJ2-7, with 12 bases fitting TRBD2. CDR1 SGHRS and CDR2 YFSETQ come from the germline V gene. V gave up 3 bases and J gave up 5 bases; unmatched junction bases: 6. CDR3 length: 15 residues. The DNA for the CDR3 is TGCGCCAGCAGCTCACTAGCGGGAGGTGGGAACGAGCAGTACTTC. It translates to CASSSLAGGGNEQYF.

The V and J genes are TRBV7-9 and TRBJ2-3; a possible D gene is TRBD1 (6 bases). CDR1 SEHNR and CDR2 FQNEAQ come from the germline V gene (reference sequence). This CDR3 is built from 12 residues. The V end lost 6 bases, the J end lost 3 bases, and 7 bases lay between the germline ends. CDR3 DNA: TGTGCCAGCAGTCAGGGGACAGATACGCAGTATTTT. Protein sequence: CASSQGTDTQYF.

The chain recombines TRBV6-5 with TRBJ2-5; 7 nucleotides align to TRBD1. V shed 6 bases and J 1 base; nucleotides not matched to a gene: 5. Germline CDR1 and CDR2: MNHEY and SVGAGI. The CDR3 consists of 14 residues. The CDR3 coding sequence is TGTGCCAGCAGACTCGACAGGGTCCAAGAGACCCAGTACTTC. Encoded protein: CASRLDRVQETQYF.

This clone has only a few counts. V gene TRBV2 combines with J gene TRBJ2-2; 9 bases align to TRBD2. Germline-derived CDR1 and CDR2 are SNHLY and FYNNEI. The CDR3 spans 16 residues. V shed 7 bases and J 6 bases; nucleotides not matched to a gene: 12. CDR3 sequence (DNA): TGTGCCAGCAAGATGATGGCGGGGGGGCTTGCCGGGGAGCTGTTTTTT. Translated: CASKMMAGGLAGELFF.

The J gene is TRBJ2-1, the V gene TRBV6-6, with D possibly matching TRBD1 (6 bases). The germline V and J ends were trimmed by 5 bases and 3 bases, with 11 bases remaining between them. Germline V gene lookup returns CDR1 MNHNY and CDR2 SVGAGI (reference sequence). This CDR3 has 14 residues. The CDR3 region is CASSQGLGYNEQFF. The CDR3 DNA is TGTGCCAGCAGTCAGGGGTTGGGCTACAATGAGCAGTTCTTC.

The chain has TRBV6-5 and TRBJ1-2; D is undetermined. The CDR3 is 13 amino acids. V shed 5 bases and J shed 6 bases, with 13 bases lying between them. Germline V CDR1 and CDR2: MNHEY, SVGAGI. In nucleotides, the CDR3 is TGTGCCAGCAGTACACCCCAAATGGATGGCTACACCTTC. Translation: CASSTPQMDGYTF.

The V gene is TRBV6-5, the J gene TRBJ2-2, with D uncertain. The CDR3 runs 14 residues. CDR1 is MNHEY and CDR2 is SVGAGI in the germline V gene. The V gene lost 3 bases and the J gene lost 7 bases, with 12 bases spanning the gap. Written as DNA, the CDR3 is TGTGCCAGCAGTTATAGAGGTTCTAACGGGGAGCTGTTTTTT. As protein: CASSYRGSNGELFF.

This rearrangement joins TRBV5-4 to TRBJ2-7; 11 bases match TRBD2. V gave up 5 bases and J gave up 2 bases; unmatched junction bases: 3. The CDR3 totals 14 residues. Germline CDR1 is SGHNT and CDR2 is YYREEE (reference sequence). The CDR3 region is CASRNSGGAYEQYF. The DNA of the CDR3 is TGTGCCAGCAGGAATAGCGGGGGGGCCTACGAGCAGTACTTC.

The chain has TRBV18 and TRBJ2-1; D is possibly TRBD1 (8 bases). Germline V CDR1 and CDR2: KGHSH, LQKENI. This CDR3 has 18 residues. The V end lost 2 bases, the J end lost 2 bases, and 19 bases lay between the germline ends. In nucleotides, the CDR3 is TGTGCCAGCTCACCAGCCGGGAGCGGGACAGGCACCTACAATGAGCAGTTCTTC. Translation: CASSPAGSGTGTYNEQFF.

In its sample, this clone was seen once. This rearrangement joins TRBV11-3 to TRBJ2-3; D gene ambiguous. Between the trimmed V and J ends, which lost 5 bases and 4 bases, there was a span of 10 bases. The CDR3 runs to 13 residues. Germline CDR1 reads SGHNT; CDR2 reads YENEEA. The chain's CDR3 is CASSPFTADTQYF. In nucleotides, the CDR3 is TGTGCCAGCAGCCCATTTACGGCAGATACGCAGTATTTT.

V usage is TRBV7-9 and J usage is TRBJ1-4, with unresolved D. Trimming removed 3 bases at V and 0 bases at J, with 5 bases between. The CDR3 loop spans 14 amino acids. Germline-derived CDR1 and CDR2 are SEHNR and FQNEAQ (reference sequence). The CDR3: CASSLRSTNEKLFF. The CDR3 DNA reads TGTGCCAGCAGCTTGAGATCAACTAATGAAAAACTGTTTTTT.

The V and J genes are TRBV6-6 and TRBJ2-7; TRBD1 agrees at 7 bases. J lost 9 bases, V lost 0 bases, and 8 bases had no gene match. CDR3 length equals 14 residues. The V gene's germline CDR1 is MNHNY and CDR2 SVGAGI (reference sequence). CDR3 nucleotides: TGTGCCAGCAGTTACTCAGAGGGGGCTCCAGGGCAGTACTTC. Its translation is CASSYSEGAPGQYF.